One and the same sample provided the 7 T cell receptor beta chains below, sequenced in a study of memory CD4+ T cells and cytomegalovirus serostatus. The table came from immunoSEQ multiplex PCR; TCRdb's copy has only in-frame clones and leaves some out. Here the sample spans about 73,000 clones, just under 80% being singletons. Single viable CD3+CD4+CD8-CD45RO+ cells were sorted as the memory CD4+ T cells. Sequencing was done on a sample of memory CD4+ T cells from blood. The receptors derive from an adult in good health and CMV-seropositive.

This clone has more than one count but fewer than ten. The CDR3: CASTLIRGQGEKLFF. The CDR3 DNA reads TGTGCCAGCACTCTGATCAGGGGCCAGGGGGAAAAACTGTTTTTT. The chain couples TRBV2 to TRBJ1-4, with a tentative D call TRBD1 (6 bases). Germline-derived CDR1 and CDR2 are SNHLY and FYNNEI. The CDR3 extends over 15 amino acids. Trimming cost V 7 bases and J 8 bases, with 20 bases left between them. The full variable domain, its missing parts supplied by reference TRBV2 and TRBJ1-4, is EPEVTQTPSHQVTQMGQEVILRCVPISNHLYFYWYRQILGQKVEFLVSFYNNEISEKSEIFDDQFSVERPDGSNFTLKIRSTKLEDSAMYFCASTLIRGQGEKLFFGSGTQLSVL.

The chain recombines TRBV7-2 with TRBJ2-7; possibly TRBD1 or TRBD2 for D (5 bases each). V was pared by 5 bases and J by 3 bases, with 11 bases between. CDR3 length: 13 residues. Germline V gives CDR1 SGHTA, CDR2 FQGNSA. The CDR3 DNA is TGTGCCAGCAGCCGGGGACCGTTCTACGAGCAGTACTTC. Amino acid sequence: CASSRGPFYEQYF.

The chain couples TRBV4-1 to TRBJ2-1, with TRBD1 matching 7 bases. From germline, CDR1 is MGHRA and CDR2 YSYEKL. This CDR3 spans 13 amino acids. V shed 4 bases, J shed 10 bases, and the junction held 7 bases outside the gene matches. The CDR3 reads CASSPTDRKEQFF. In DNA form, the CDR3 reads TGCGCCAGCAGCCCGACGGACAGGAAGGAGCAGTTCTTC.

The gene calls are TRBV7-9 and TRBJ2-3; D is unresolved. CDR3 size: 12 residues. V was pared by 5 bases and J by 6 bases, with 9 bases between. Germline assignment: CDR1 SEHNR and CDR2 FQNEAQ (reference sequence). The CDR3 reads CASSAIRDTQYF. CDR3 bases: TGTGCCAGCAGCGCGATACGGGATACGCAGTATTTT.

The rearrangement links TRBV28 to TRBJ1-2, with D possibly being TRBD1 (6 bases). Per germline, CDR1 MDHEN and CDR2 SYDVKM. The CDR3 contains 14 residues. The V and J ends lost 6 bases and 4 bases respectively, with 15 bases between them. CDR3 sequence: CASRKWTEPYGYTF. CDR3 DNA sequence: TGTGCCAGCAGGAAATGGACAGAGCCCTATGGCTACACCTTC.

The chain carries TRBV15 and TRBJ1-2, with a tentative D call TRBD1 (5 bases). Germline CDR1 and CDR2: LNHNV and YYDKDF (reference sequence). V lost 0 bases and J 7 bases, leaving 9 bases between the germline ends. The CDR3 runs 13 residues. The CDR3 here is CATSRDRAPGYTF. DNA of the CDR3: TGTGCCACCAGCAGAGACAGGGCCCCTGGCTACACCTTC. The full variable domain, rest sourced from reference TRBV15 and TRBJ1-2, is DAMVIQNPRYQVTQFGKPVTLSCSQTLNHNVMYWYQQKSSQAPKLLFHYYDKDFNNEADTPDNFQSRRPNTSFCFLDIRSPGLGDTAMYLCATSRDRAPGYTFGSGTRLTVV.

The rearrangement uses TRBV6-1 and TRBJ2-3, with TRBD1 matching over 8 bases. The CDR3 is made up of 13 amino acids. Germline lookup yields CDR1 MNHNS and CDR2 SASEGT. The junction had 14 bases not matched to a gene; V was cut back by 6 bases and J by 15 bases. CDR3 coding DNA: TGTGCCAGCAGAGAGTCATGGACAGGGAATGATTATTTT. It translates to CASRESWTGNDYF.